This T cell receptor beta chain was sequenced during a study of blood T cell repertoires in COVID-19. Germline V gives CDR1 SGHTA, CDR2 FQGNSA. CDR3 size: 14 residues. Of note for this clone: Sequence at one end of the junction differs from germline and may be a read error.

Sequenced by immunoSEQ multiplex PCR; TCRdb stores in-frame clones only, minus some. The repertoire holds fewer than 200,000 clones, with approximately 85% as singletons. Specimen: peripheral blood. The rearrangement links TRBV7-2 to TRBJ2-3; 7 bases are a match to TRBD2. This TCR was recovered from a woman of 80 years or more with acute or convalescent COVID-19. The CDR3 protein is CVSGMGGGTDTQYF. The CDR3 region has the DNA TGTGTCAGCGGAATGGGGGGGGGCACAGATACGCAGTATTTT.